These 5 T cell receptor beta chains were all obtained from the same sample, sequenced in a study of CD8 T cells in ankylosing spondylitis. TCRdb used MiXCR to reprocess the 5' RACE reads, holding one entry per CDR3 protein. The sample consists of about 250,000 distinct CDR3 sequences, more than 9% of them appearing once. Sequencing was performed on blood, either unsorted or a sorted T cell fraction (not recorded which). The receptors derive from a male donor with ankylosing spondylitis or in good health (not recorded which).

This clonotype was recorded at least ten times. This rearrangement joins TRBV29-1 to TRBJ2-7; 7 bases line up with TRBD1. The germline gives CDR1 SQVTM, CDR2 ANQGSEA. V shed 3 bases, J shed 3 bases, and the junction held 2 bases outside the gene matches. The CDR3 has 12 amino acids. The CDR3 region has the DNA TGCAGCGTTGAGTGGGACAGCTACGAGCAGTACTTC. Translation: CSVEWDSYEQYF.

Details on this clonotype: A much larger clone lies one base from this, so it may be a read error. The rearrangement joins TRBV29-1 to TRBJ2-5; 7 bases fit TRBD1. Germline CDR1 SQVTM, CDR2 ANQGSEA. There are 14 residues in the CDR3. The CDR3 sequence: CGVEPITGDETQYF. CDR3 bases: TGCGGCGTTGAACCAATTACAGGGGACGAGACCCAGTACTTC. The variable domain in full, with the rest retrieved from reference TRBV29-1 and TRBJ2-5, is SAVISQKPSRDICQRGTSLTIQCQVDSQVTMMFWYRQQPGQSLTLIATANQGSEATYESGFVIDKFPISRPNLTFSTLTVSNMSPEDSSIYLCGVEPITGDETQYFGPGTRLLVL.

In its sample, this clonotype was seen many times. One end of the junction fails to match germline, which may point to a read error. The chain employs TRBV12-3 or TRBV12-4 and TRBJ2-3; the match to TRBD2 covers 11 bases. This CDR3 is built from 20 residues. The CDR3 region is CASSLAPGLAENQDTDTQYF. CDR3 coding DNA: TGTGCCAGCAGTCTAGCCCCGGGACTAGCGGAAAATCAGGACACAGATACGCAGTATTTT.

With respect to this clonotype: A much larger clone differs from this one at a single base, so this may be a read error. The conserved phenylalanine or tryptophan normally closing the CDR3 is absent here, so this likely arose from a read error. The CDR3 coding sequence is TGTGCCAGCAGTCCAACACGAGGCTCCTACAATGAGCAGTTCCTC. Its translation is CASSPTRGSYNEQFL. The chain is built from TRBV12-3 or TRBV12-4 and TRBJ2-1; D uncertain. The CDR3 length is 15 residues. V lost 5 bases and J lost 0, with 11 bases in between.

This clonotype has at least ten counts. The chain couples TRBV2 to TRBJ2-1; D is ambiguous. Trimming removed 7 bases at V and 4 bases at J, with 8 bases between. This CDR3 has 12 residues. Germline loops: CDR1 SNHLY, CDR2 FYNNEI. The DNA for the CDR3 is TGTGCCAGCATTGCGGAGTACAATGAGCAGTTCTTC. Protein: CASIAEYNEQFF.